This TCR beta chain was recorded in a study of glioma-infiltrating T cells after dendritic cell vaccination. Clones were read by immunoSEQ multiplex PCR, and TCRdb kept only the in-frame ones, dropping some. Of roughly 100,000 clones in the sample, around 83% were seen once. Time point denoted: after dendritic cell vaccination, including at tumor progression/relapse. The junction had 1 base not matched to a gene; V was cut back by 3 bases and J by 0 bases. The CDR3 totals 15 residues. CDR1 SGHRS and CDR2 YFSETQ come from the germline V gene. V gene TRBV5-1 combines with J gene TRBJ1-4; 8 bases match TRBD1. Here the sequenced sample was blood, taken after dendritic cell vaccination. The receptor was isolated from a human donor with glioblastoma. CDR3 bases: TGCGCCAGCAGCTGGGGACAGGCAACTAATGAAAAACTGTTTTTT. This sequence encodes CASSWGQATNEKLFF.